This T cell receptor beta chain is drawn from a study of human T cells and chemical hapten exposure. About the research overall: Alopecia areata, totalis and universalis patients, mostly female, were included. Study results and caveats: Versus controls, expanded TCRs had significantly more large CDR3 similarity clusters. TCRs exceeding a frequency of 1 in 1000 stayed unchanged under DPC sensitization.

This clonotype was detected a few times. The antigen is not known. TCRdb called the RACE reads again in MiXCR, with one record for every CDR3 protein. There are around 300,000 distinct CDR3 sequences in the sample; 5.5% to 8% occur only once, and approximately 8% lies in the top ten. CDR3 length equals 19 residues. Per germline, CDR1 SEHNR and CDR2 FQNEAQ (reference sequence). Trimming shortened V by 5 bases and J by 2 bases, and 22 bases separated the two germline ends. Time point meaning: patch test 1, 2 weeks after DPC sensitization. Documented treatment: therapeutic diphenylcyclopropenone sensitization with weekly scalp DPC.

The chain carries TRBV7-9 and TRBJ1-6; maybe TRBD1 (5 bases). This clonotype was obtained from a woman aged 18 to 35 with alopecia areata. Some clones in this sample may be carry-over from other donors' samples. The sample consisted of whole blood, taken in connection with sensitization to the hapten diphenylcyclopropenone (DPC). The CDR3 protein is CASSPLGGLGRTYNSPLHF. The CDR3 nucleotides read TGTGCCAGCAGCCCCCTTGGGGGATTGGGAAGAACCTATAATTCACCCCTCCACTTT.